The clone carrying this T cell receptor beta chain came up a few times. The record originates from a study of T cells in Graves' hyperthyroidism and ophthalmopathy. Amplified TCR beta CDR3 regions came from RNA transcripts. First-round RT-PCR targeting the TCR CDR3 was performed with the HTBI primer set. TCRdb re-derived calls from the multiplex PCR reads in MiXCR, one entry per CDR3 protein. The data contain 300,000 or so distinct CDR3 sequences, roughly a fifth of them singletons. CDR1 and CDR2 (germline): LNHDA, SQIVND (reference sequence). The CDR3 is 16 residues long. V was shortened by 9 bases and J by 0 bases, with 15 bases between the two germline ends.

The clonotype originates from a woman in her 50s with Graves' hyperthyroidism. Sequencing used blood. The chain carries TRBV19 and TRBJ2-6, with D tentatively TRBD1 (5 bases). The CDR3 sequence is CASNRPVGSGANVLTF. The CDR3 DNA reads TGTGCCAGCAACAGGCCGGTGGGCTCTGGGGCCAACGTCCTGACTTTC.